This paragraph reports one T cell receptor (beta chain). In this sample, this clone turned up once. It has no known antigen specificity. Base quality data are lacking; no much larger clone is found one base away. Preparation of the library involved the immunoSEQ multiplex PCR assay. For the multiplex PCR, a mixture combining 60 forward primers for TCR Vbeta segments and 13 reverse primers for TCR Jbeta segments was used. A multiplex PCR assay on genomic DNA amplified the CDR3 region of rearranged TCR beta genes. On the Illumina HiSeq System, the amplified TCR beta libraries were sequenced as 87-base-pair reads. For the original study's pipeline: A later analysis counted tens of millions of unique TCR beta chains across the 550 to 750 repertoires, and some 11 million of these chains were shared by at least two donors. Raw reads were error-corrected and collapsed into unique sequences with a nearest-neighbor algorithm that merged closely related sequences to remove PCR and sequencing errors. V, D and J gene segments were assigned by aligning CDR3 sequences to IMGT reference sequences. For a sequence to be retained, a match of at least six nucleotides was required to both a V gene segment and a J gene segment. A rearrangement was called productive if the CDR3 had no stop codons and remained in frame with V and J, and every other rearrangement was called non-productive. Following IMGT convention, CDR3 was defined as the stretch from the second conserved V-encoded cysteine up to the conserved J-encoded phenylalanine. The earlier analysis of about 530 of the donors excluded any sequence lacking an unambiguous match to a single V gene segment. In an earlier analysis of around 590 of the donors, a V segment was called functional when productive rearrangements were above 56.7%, and segregating when the standard deviation between donors exceeded 5%. To diagnose cytomegalovirus status from the catalog of TCR beta chain sequences, a statistical classification framework was built. In a later analysis, V and J genes were assigned by comparing TCR nucleotide sequences against IMGT/GENE-DB human TR gene sequences. A later analysis assigned CDR3 sequences and most-parsimonious VDJ recombination scenarios with the TCRdist pipeline. A later analysis defined each TCR beta chain by its CDR3 amino acid sequence plus V-gene family, and excluded reads lacking a unique V-gene family. To address suspected cross-contamination and a sequencing artifact, a later analysis removed approximately 590 highly shared, low-generation-probability nucleotide sequences. A later analysis calculated a clonal expansion index for each public chain from normalized within-repertoire ranks of inferred template counts. In a later analysis, generation probabilities were computed with a VDJ recombination model fitted to out-of-frame rearrangements, and the resulting probabilities were checked against IGoR. In a later analysis, TCR-TCR, TCR-HLA and TCR-CMV co-occurrence was scored with hypergeometric tests, and a repertoire-size bias correction was applied to TCR pairs. A later analysis estimated false discovery rates by permuting HLA or CMV assignments 20 times. In a later analysis, co-occurring TCRs were grouped using DBSCAN, with TCRdist sequence similarity added in when clustering inside HLA-allele-positive subsets. Repertoires with fewer than 30,000 or more than 120,000 public chains, plus five repertoires with anomalous nucleotide sharing, were excluded from co-occurrence clustering. TCRdb re-hosts the immuneACCESS table, in-frame sequences only. Its copies lack some clones; in the studies checked, an unresolved V gene accounts for under half of them, and the cause for the rest is not known. V and J calls and clone size are those listed in that table; D and trimming were worked out from the DNA. In this sample the table shows under 200,000 clones, 84% of which occur a single time. The ten largest clones add up to less than 2% of the sample.

This record comes from a study of cytomegalovirus exposure and HLA in healthy donors (TCRdb year 2017). Broadly, across the study: An earlier analysis of several hundred of the donors reported 276 Gb of sequence data and 95 million to 140 million unique TCR beta sequences obtained from around 190 million T cells. Around 300 gigabases of sequencing data and tens of millions of unique TCR sequences were included in an early release covering about 700 HLA-typed donors. Of the roughly 400 genotyped donors, roughly 85% fell in the genetic ancestry cluster associated with self-reported Caucasian donors. The aim of the study was to test whether cataloging public T cell receptors could identify signatures of past pathogen exposure. The study used immunosequencing to profile the T cell repertoires of approximately 640 subjects and linked those repertoires to cytomegalovirus serostatus. A separate validation cohort of approximately 120 different subjects was used in addition to the approximately 700-subject first cohort. High-throughput TCR immunosequencing, statistical association of individual TCRs with disease status, and machine learning were combined to predict cytomegalovirus infection status. A later analysis re-analyzed previously published TCR beta repertoires from 666 donors and added high-resolution HLA genotyping to study TCR occurrence patterns. Rather than drawing on any new phenotypic data, the later analysis identified candidate immune exposures from TCR beta sequences and the way those sequences occurred across donors. An earlier analysis of some 600 of the donors applied high-throughput TCR beta sequencing to assess whether each TCR beta V gene segment acted as functional or pseudogenic. Donor age, sex, ethnicity and CMV serostatus were collected together with the repertoire data. A later genetic analysis took genome-wide SNP genotypes for about three fifths of the roughly 700 donors and used that subset as a discovery cohort. Every discovery cohort repertoire had been produced on one sequencing platform. Class I and class II HLA loci were covered by the typing at four-digit resolution. The number of donors typed differed by locus, with about 629-630 for A, B, C, DRB1 and DQB1, about 500 for DQA1, 600 to 610 for DPA1, and around 450 for DPB1. Four or five DR-DQ haplotypes were handled as single units for association and clustering, since linkage in the cohort was strong. Among a few hundred genotyped donors of the cohort, an average of about 240,000 unique TCR beta nucleotide sequences were sequenced per donor, roughly a sixth of them non-productive.

Results and caveats for the whole study, not just this receptor: A further reported finding was that TCR beta sequences accurately predicted the HLA-A and HLA-B alleles for most subjects in the first cohort. According to a later analysis, most CMV-associated TCR beta chains appeared to be HLA-restricted, and the HLA associations seemed to be driven largely by CMV exposure. Because the 87-base-pair reads could not distinguish some IMGT-functional V segments, including TRBV6-2 and TRBV6-3, those segments were excluded. In a later genetic analysis, a missense DCLRE1C variant was associated with V-gene and J-gene trimming of TCR beta chains, and the association was replicated in an independent cohort. In both the original and validation cohorts, the classifier was reported to diagnose cytomegalovirus status with high specificity and sensitivity. In an earlier analysis of about 540 of the donors, most TCR beta V segments were observed in productive rearrangements about 87% or about 30% of the time, broadly matching IMGT annotations. When HLA alleles, especially DR and DQ, strongly co-occurred, TCR associations were difficult to assign to individual alleles. Only TCR beta chains were sequenced in this cohort, and the absence of alpha or paired-chain data limited detectable features. Across donors, most TCR sequences were observed very rarely, whereas some public TCRs were present in many individuals. A later analysis found that HLA-associated TCR beta chains were more clonally expanded and had lower generation probabilities than equally common non-associated chains. Immune exposure information for the cohort was limited to CMV serostatus. A later analysis found that TCR association rates varied across HLA loci, with DRB1 alleles showing the most associated TCRs and HLA-C alleles the fewest. Correlated functional status among segregating V segments might reflect linkage disequilibrium, but an unknown experimental factor could not be ruled out. Three of the identified cytomegalovirus-associated TCR beta chains were confirmed in vitro to be specific for cytomegalovirus antigens. Because some donors lacked HLA typing at each locus, the association tests relied only on the typed subset. A group of highly shared sequence variants was considered likely to be a technical artifact of the sequencing pipeline. Compared with the roughly 670-donor mean, donors in an Asian-associated ancestry cluster had fewer N-insertions in productive TCRs, according to a later genetic analysis. A later analysis associated 17,000 or so TCR beta sequences with specific HLA alleles at a false discovery rate of 0.05. In a later analysis, several top co-occurrence clusters were reported to appear linked to parvovirus B19, influenza, CMV and Epstein-Barr virus. The earlier analysis of 587 of the donors excluded about 16 rarely observed V segments, including chromosome 9 orphons, because counts were too low. The authors suggested that the approach could potentially be extended to other disease states and immunological phenotypes. In the study, approximately 160 TCR beta chains were listed as associated with cytomegalovirus. Presence/absence analyses assumed roughly uniform sequencing depth across donors, an assumption that may not hold.

The cohort consisted of 666 healthy bone marrow donors. All cohort members were sampled while nominally healthy, although unrecorded immune exposures were likely present. The donor was CMV seronegative and belonged to the group of under 400 seronegative cohort members. A peripheral blood sample was collected from each donor, and TCR beta sequencing was performed on peripheral blood mononuclear cells. The Qiagen DNeasy Blood Extraction Kit was used to extract genomic DNA from the blood cell samples. Looking up the germline V gene yields CDR1 LGHNA and CDR2 YNFKEQ. At the junction V is shortened by 5 bases and J by 7 bases; bases outside the gene matches: 7. Taken from cysteine to phenylalanine, the CDR3 has 14 residues. Just CDR3 DNA is preserved here, 42 bases in frame from base 1.

The sequence links TRBV4-2 to TRBJ2-1; TRBD2 matches 8 bases in the middle. The origin of this receptor is a man aged 18 to 29 in good health and CMV-seronegative. Material for sequencing was PBMCs. The DNA sequence is TGTGCCAGCAGCGCACAACAGCGGGGGAATGAGCAGTTCTTC. Its amino acids are CASSAQQRGNEQFF.